The sequence of this T cell receptor beta chain was determined in a study of blood T cells in healthy people across ages. Each donor supplied roughly 10 milliliters of peripheral blood. Researchers report isolating at least 7 million PBMCs per sample. Study-level points and caveats: Observed TCR beta diversity per million T cells went down as age went up. This fall followed a roughly linear course with age.

Combining a sample-barcoded 5' primer with a J-beta primer mix, a second PCR ran for roughly 7 to 12 cycles. TCRdb reanalysed the 5' RACE reads using MiXCR and keeps one entry per CDR3 protein. The sample carries around 500,000 distinct CDR3 sequences, less than 60% recorded once. Notes on this clonotype: Antigen: not known.

Trimming stripped 0 bases from V and 5 bases from J, with 5 bases between. Germline values: CDR1 SGHTA, CDR2 FQGNSA. The CDR3 spans 13 residues. The chain joins TRBV7-2 to TRBJ1-5; D not resolved. Sequenced input: blood. The TCR originated in an elderly man in good health. The CDR3 region has the DNA TGTGCCAGCAGCTTAGCGGAGGATCAGCCCCAGCATTTT. This sequence encodes CASSLAEDQPQHF.